This passage covers 24 T cell receptor beta chains from one sample sequenced in a study of monozygotic twins with inflammatory bowel disease. TCRdb re-called the 5' RACE reads and gives one entry per CDR3 protein, without DNA. The table counts 300,000 to 450,000 distinct CDR3 sequences; just over 2.5% lies in the top ten. The sample comprised blood. The receptors shown here come from a human donor with ulcerative colitis or Crohn's disease, or a healthy co-twin of an affected twin (not recorded which).

The CDR3 here is CSVYDRGSYLNTGELFF. The V gene is TRBV29-1, the J gene TRBJ2-2; TCRdb designates TRBD1, a call that cannot be tested without DNA. This CDR3 has 17 amino acids. Germline V CDR1 and CDR2: SQVTM, ANQGSEA.

The rearrangement links TRBV20-1 to TRBJ2-1; TCRdb returns TRBD2, unconfirmable since there is no DNA. The CDR3 has 16 residues. In germline, CDR1 is DFQATT, CDR2 SNEGSKA (reference sequence). The CDR3 protein is CSASGSAGVGYNEQFF.

This sequence joins TRBV12-3 or TRBV12-4 and TRBJ1-5; TCRdb picks TRBD1, but there is no DNA to check that call. The CDR3 runs 16 residues. The CDR3 is CASSSGTGKTNQPQHF.

The chain joins TRBV6-6 to TRBJ1-2. Germline V gives CDR1 MNHNY, CDR2 SVGAGI (reference sequence). CDR3 size: 14 residues. The CDR3 loop reads CASSYSGVNGGYTF.

This sequence joins TRBV12-3 or TRBV12-4 and TRBJ2-7; TCRdb proposes TRBD1, but this gene call is untestable without DNA. This CDR3 spans 13 amino acids. CDR3 in amino acids: CASRGTGWDEQYF.

The rearrangement joins TRBV14 to TRBJ2-3. This CDR3 is 17 amino acids long. CDR1 and CDR2 from the germline V gene are SGHDN and FVKESK. This CDR3 is CASSQDFALSATDTQYF.

The V call is TRBV7-9, the J call TRBJ1-5; no DNA is available, so the TRBD1 call from TCRdb remains unchecked. Germline V gene lookup returns CDR1 SEHNR and CDR2 FQNEAQ (reference sequence). This CDR3 is 12 amino acids long. The CDR3 here is CASSLAGGDQHF.

The V call is TRBV5-4, the J call TRBJ1-2. Germline values: CDR1 SGHNT, CDR2 YYREEE (reference sequence). The CDR3 consists of 15 residues. Here the CDR3 reads CASSLGTSVTYGYTF.

V gene TRBV9 combines with J gene TRBJ2-5; the TRBD1 assignment by TCRdb is unverifiable without DNA. Germline V gene data show CDR1 as SGDLS and CDR2 as YYNGEE. The CDR3 runs to 17 residues. The CDR3 loop is CASSDHRLGEEQETQYF.

V gene TRBV7-7 combines with J gene TRBJ2-2; TCRdb's D call, TRBD2, is unchecked because there is no DNA. The CDR3 sequence is 18 residues long. Germline CDR1 reads SSHAT; CDR2 reads FNYEAQ (reference sequence). The CDR3 region is CASSSAGDFPLGTGELFF.

J is TRBJ2-2 and V is TRBV18. CDR1 is KGHSH, CDR2 LQKENI, per germline. CDR3 length: 13 residues. The CDR3 spells CASSPADTGELFF.

The V gene is TRBV20-1, the J gene TRBJ2-6. CDR1 DFQATT and CDR2 SNEGSKA come from the germline V gene (reference sequence). The CDR3 has 13 residues. This CDR3 reads CSALNSGANVLTF.

The V and J genes are TRBV5-1 and TRBJ1-1. The CDR3 consists of 15 residues. Per germline, CDR1 SGHRS and CDR2 YFSETQ. The CDR3 region is CASSPVDQSNTEAFF.

The rearrangement joins TRBV3-1 to TRBJ2-3; TCRdb's assignment of TRBD1 cannot be checked, as there is no DNA. Germline V gene data show CDR1 as LGHDT and CDR2 as YNNKEL (reference sequence). The CDR3 covers 16 residues. CDR3 amino acids: CASRPHDGGLTDTQYF.

V usage is TRBV20-1 and J usage is TRBJ2-7; TCRdb calls TRBD2, which cannot be checked without DNA. The germline gives CDR1 DFQATT, CDR2 SNEGSKA (reference sequence). The CDR3 sequence is 15 residues long. CDR3: CSAHNPGTGPLEQYF.

This sequence joins TRBV5-1 and TRBJ2-5; the D call from TCRdb, TRBD1, cannot be confirmed without DNA. CDR1 and CDR2 (germline): SGHRS, YFSETQ. The CDR3 is 15 amino acids. The CDR3 reads CASSSLTGGEETQYF.

The chain combines TRBV20-1 with TRBJ2-5. Per germline, CDR1 DFQATT and CDR2 SNEGSKA (reference sequence). The CDR3 covers 13 residues. CDR3 sequence: CSASATVQETQYF.

The chain recombines TRBV4-2 with TRBJ1-1. Germline loops: CDR1 LGHNA, CDR2 YNFKEQ. This CDR3 region has 15 residues. The CDR3 sequence is CASSQPKPVNTEAFF.

The chain combines TRBV20-1 with TRBJ2-7; TCRdb's D call, TRBD1, is unchecked because there is no DNA. The CDR3 sequence is 11 residues long. Germline V lookup: CDR1 DFQATT, CDR2 SNEGSKA (reference sequence). This CDR3 is CSATQGDEQYF.

The chain joins TRBV12-3 or TRBV12-4 to TRBJ1-5. CDR3 length equals 13 residues. This CDR3 is CASSPQVGQPQHF.

V usage is TRBV19 and J usage is TRBJ1-6; without DNA, the TCRdb call of TRBD1 cannot be checked. CDR3 length: 17 amino acids. The germline V gene has CDR1 LNHDA and CDR2 SQIVND (reference sequence). CDR3 residues: CASSIDLGGQRNSPLHF.

V usage is TRBV7-3 and J usage is TRBJ2-1. From germline, CDR1 is SGHTA and CDR2 FQGTGA. The CDR3 contains 14 residues. CDR3 in amino acids: CASSYGRTIDEQFF.

V and J are TRBV5-1 and TRBJ1-1; the D gene TCRdb calls, TRBD1, cannot be checked with no DNA. From germline, CDR1 is SGHRS and CDR2 YFSETQ. The CDR3 runs to 16 residues. CDR3 in amino acids: CASSLAGGSLNTEAFF.

The chain couples TRBV7-9 to TRBJ1-5. CDR3 length: 13 amino acids. Looked up from germline, CDR1 is SEHNR and CDR2 is FQNEAQ (reference sequence). CDR3 amino acids: CASSFSGMQPQHF.